This T cell receptor (beta chain) is drawn from a study of beta chain features in type 1 diabetes. Background on the study: Comparable age, gender and cell yields were observed in patients relative to healthy donors. Notes on the study in general: Cells expressing TCR highly could be over-represented by cDNA sequencing. All four CD4+ subsets of Type 1 diabetes patients contained TCRB CDR3s that were moderately but significantly shorter.

Reverse transcription of all isolated RNA meant that expressed TCRB transcripts were sequenced. Average reads for naive, central memory and regulatory T cell samples were some 3.9 million. The repertoire was sequenced with immunoSEQ multiplex PCR; TCRdb's copy has only in-frame clones and lacks some. The sample has 630,000 or so clones; over 12% are singletons. Populations obtained by sorting all exceeded 95% purity. Details on this clone: Its antigen remains unidentified.

This TCR derives from a man aged 18 to 29 with type 1 diabetes. The specimen was naive CD4+ T cells from blood.

In nucleotides, the CDR3 is TGTGCCAGTAGAGCCAGGGACTCTGGCTACACCTTC. Protein sequence: CASRARDSGYTF. This sequence joins TRBV19 and TRBJ1-2; maybe TRBD1 (5 bases). The germline CDR1 and CDR2 sequences are LNHDA and SQIVND (reference sequence). The CDR3 covers 12 residues. V was clipped by 6 bases and J by 7 bases, with 12 bases between them.